These T cell receptor beta chains were read from a single sample in a study of tumor-infiltrating lymphocytes in primary liver carcinoma. TCRdb analysed the multiplex PCR reads with MiXCR anew, one entry per CDR3 protein. The sample comprises roughly 330,000 distinct CDR3 sequences, almost 65% of which are singletons, and about 6.1% rests with the top ten. The sequencing sample was made of peripheral blood. All receptors derive from a man aged 35 to 55 with primary liver carcinoma and hepatitis B virus infection. Each CDR3 is given with its conserved first and last residue. The order of the fields is V gene, J gene, D gene, clone size, CDR3 protein, CDR3 DNA. The D gene is left open where the match is weak. Size is stated for part of the rows, as once, few or many counts, or as a class when the clone is expanded.

V: TRBV5-5; J: TRBJ2-5; D: NA; size: NA; CDR3: CASSYSGATELETQYF; DNA: TGTGCCAGCAGCTACTCCGGGGCTACTGAGCTGGAGACCCAGTACTTC
V: TRBV4-1; J: TRBJ2-5; D: NA; size: many; CDR3: CASSQDWGQETQYF; DNA: TGCGCCAGCAGCCAAGATTGGGGTCAAGAGACCCAGTACTTC
V: TRBV5-1; J: TRBJ2-3; D: NA; size: NA; CDR3: CASSTPGHPTDTQYF; DNA: TGCGCCAGCAGCACACCGGGACATCCCACAGATACACAGTATTTT
V: TRBV5-4; J: TRBJ1-1; D: TRBD1; size: NA; CDR3: CARSLQGENTEAFF; DNA: TGTGCCAGGAGCTTGCAGGGGGAGAACACTGAAGCTTTCTTT
V: TRBV28; J: TRBJ2-1; D: NA; size: NA; CDR3: CASSPWPAYNEQFF; DNA: TGTGCCAGCAGTCCTTGGCCCGCCTACAATGAGCAGTTCTTC
V: TRBV5-1; J: TRBJ2-3; D: NA; size: NA; CDR3: CASSLGSQVDTQYF; DNA: TGCGCCAGCAGCCTGGGCTCCCAAGTGGATACGCAGTATTTT
V: TRBV28; J: TRBJ2-7; D: NA; size: once; CDR3: CASNRPTRGLSYERYF; DNA: TGTGCCAGCAACCGCCCCACGCGGGGCCTCTCCTACGAGCGGTACTTC
V: TRBV12-3/TRBV12-4; J: TRBJ2-2; D: NA; size: many; CDR3: CASSFQGPGELFF; DNA: TGTGCCAGCAGTTTCCAGGGTCCCGGGGAGCTGTTTTTT
V: TRBV5-4; J: TRBJ2-5; D: NA; size: NA; CDR3: CASSTRLVEETQYF; DNA: TGTGCCAGCAGCACCAGACTAGTTGAAGAGACCCAGTACTTC
V: TRBV5-5; J: TRBJ1-6; D: NA; size: NA; CDR3: CASSTQGEQSPLHF; DNA: TGTGCCAGCAGCACACAGGGAGAGCAGTCACCCCTCCACTTT
V: TRBV7-9; J: TRBJ2-7; D: NA; size: NA; CDR3: CVSSLAGKGYEQYF; DNA: TGTGTCAGCAGCTTAGCAGGGAAGGGGTACGAGCAGTACTTC
V: TRBV4-1; J: TRBJ2-5; D: TRBD2; size: NA; CDR3: CASSAAGLETLYF; DNA: TGCGCCAGCTCGGCGGCGGGACTAGAGACCCTGTACTTC
V: TRBV5-1; J: TRBJ1-6; D: NA; size: NA; CDR3: CASSFGAIQVAPLHF; DNA: TGCGCCAGCAGCTTCGGTGCTATACAAGTCGCACCCCTCCACTTT
V: TRBV7-3; J: TRBJ2-3; D: NA; size: NA; CDR3: CASSSTYESTDTQYF; DNA: TGTGCCAGCAGCTCGACCTACGAAAGCACAGACACGCAGTATTTT
V: TRBV6-5; J: TRBJ2-1; D: NA; size: many; CDR3: CASSRGAAYNEQFF; DNA: TGTGCCAGCAGTCGGGGGGCCGCCTACAATGAGCAGTTCTTC
V: TRBV29-1; J: TRBJ2-1; D: TRBD2; size: many; CDR3: CSGGGDNEQFF; DNA: TGCAGCGGGGGGGGGGACAATGAGCAGTTCTTC
V: TRBV11-2; J: TRBJ2-5; D: NA; size: NA; CDR3: CASSLCGQTQYF; DNA: TGTGCCAGCAGCTTATGCGGGCAGACCCAGTACTTC
V: TRBV6-5; J: TRBJ2-5; D: TRBD1; size: many; CDR3: CASSHRGREETQYF; DNA: TGTGCCAGCAGTCACAGGGGGCGCGAAGAGACCCAGTACTTC
V: TRBV6-6; J: TRBJ1-1; D: NA; size: NA; CDR3: CASRSTGPNTETFF; DNA: TGTGCCAGCCGAAGCACAGGGCCGAACACTGAAACTTTCTTT
V: TRBV6-5; J: TRBJ1-2; D: TRBD1; size: many; CDR3: CASRSTGGADGYTF; DNA: TGTGCCAGCAGGTCAACAGGGGGAGCTGATGGCTACACCTTC
V: TRBV12-3/TRBV12-4; J: TRBJ1-1; D: NA; size: few; CDR3: CASTMLGLTEAFF; DNA: TGTGCCAGCACCATGCTAGGGTTGACTGAAGCTTTCTTT
V: TRBV7-3; J: TRBJ2-7; D: TRBD2; size: NA; CDR3: CASSLTGGSFGEQYF; DNA: TGTGCCAGCAGCTTAACGGGCGGGAGCTTTGGCGAGCAGTACTTC
V: TRBV5-1; J: TRBJ2-3; D: NA; size: few; CDR3: CASSPGEVTDTQYF; DNA: TGCGCCAGCAGCCCTGGTGAGGTGACAGATACGCAGTATTTT
V: TRBV4-1; J: TRBJ2-7; D: NA; size: NA; CDR3: CASSLGVTSGSYDQYF; DNA: TGCGCCAGCAGCCTAGGTGTAACTAGTGGTTCCTACGACCAGTACTTC
V: TRBV4-3; J: TRBJ1-6; D: NA; size: NA; CDR3: CASSSWGRRRNSPLHF; DNA: TGCGCCAGCAGCTCCTGGGGCAGGAGAAGGAATTCACCCCTCCACTTT
V: TRBV7-9; J: TRBJ2-3; D: NA; size: NA; CDR3: CASSLGNPTDTQYF; DNA: TGTGCCAGCAGCTTAGGCAACCCCACAGATACGCAGTATTTT
V: TRBV11-2; J: TRBJ2-2; D: NA; size: few; CDR3: CASNLGGGAGELFF; DNA: TGTGCCAGCAACTTAGGAGGGGGAGCCGGGGAGCTGTTTTTT
V: TRBV5-1; J: TRBJ1-3; D: NA; size: NA; CDR3: CASSFEKGRGNTIYF; DNA: TGCGCCAGCAGCTTCGAAAAGGGGAGAGGAAACACCATATATTTT
V: TRBV6-6; J: TRBJ1-5; D: NA; size: NA; CDR3: CASSFDYQPQHF; DNA: TGTGCCAGCAGTTTCGACTATCAGCCCCAGCATTTT
V: TRBV10-3; J: TRBJ2-7; D: TRBD2; size: many; CDR3: CAISALAGDSDEQYF; DNA: TGTGCCATCAGTGCCTTAGCGGGAGATTCGGACGAGCAGTACTTC
V: TRBV6-1; J: TRBJ2-2; D: TRBD1; size: NA; CDR3: CASRQGNGELFF; DNA: TGTGCCAGCAGACAGGGGAACGGGGAGCTGTTTTTT
V: TRBV6-1; J: TRBJ2-3; D: TRBD2; size: many; CDR3: CASSDPAGVSLDTQYF; DNA: TGTGCCAGCAGTGATCCAGCGGGAGTATCTTTAGATACGCAGTATTTT
V: TRBV11-2; J: TRBJ2-1; D: NA; size: NA; CDR3: CASSLGAGIHNEQFF; DNA: TGTGCCAGCAGCTTAGGGGCAGGAATACACAATGAGCAGTTCTTC
V: TRBV29-1; J: TRBJ2-2; D: NA; size: NA; CDR3: CSVECGVGTRELFF; DNA: TGCAGCGTTGAATGCGGGGTGGGGACCAGGGAGCTGTTTTTT
V: TRBV29-1; J: TRBJ2-6; D: TRBD2; size: NA; CDR3: CSVERAREGPGANLLTF; DNA: TGTAGCGTTGAAAGGGCAAGGGAGGGACCTGGGGCCAACCTCTTGACTTTC
V: TRBV13; J: TRBJ2-2; D: NA; size: few; CDR3: CASSYQRGGYTGELFF; DNA: TGTGCCAGCAGCTATCAGCGAGGGGGATACACCGGGGAGCTGTTTTTT
V: TRBV11-2; J: TRBJ2-5; D: NA; size: medium-sized; CDR3: CASSPGTQYQETQYF; DNA: TGTGCCAGCAGCCCCGGGACCCAGTACCAAGAGACCCAGTACTTC
V: TRBV29-1; J: TRBJ2-7; D: TRBD2; size: NA; CDR3: CSVGGWAGLSEQYF; DNA: TGCAGCGTCGGGGGGTGGGCAGGGTTGTCCGAGCAGTACTTC
V: TRBV2; J: TRBJ2-7; D: TRBD2; size: NA; CDR3: CASSGGLAGRQYF; DNA: TGTGCCAGCAGCGGGGGACTAGCGGGTCGGCAGTACTTC
V: TRBV12-3/TRBV12-4; J: TRBJ2-4; D: NA; size: many; CDR3: CASSKTGGALRNIQYF; DNA: TGTGCCAGCAGTAAAACGGGCGGGGCGTTAAGGAACATTCAGTACTTC